The 5 T cell receptor beta chains presented below share a single source sample, sequenced in a study of glioma-infiltrating T cells. The iRepertoire nested amplicon-rescue multiplex PCR amplified TCR alpha and beta CDR3s from RNA. TCRdb reprocessed the multiplex PCR reads with MiXCR, giving one entry per CDR3 protein. Of 100,000 to 150,000 distinct CDR3 sequences in the sample, roughly 20% were seen once. Material: glioma tissue, nonneoplastic brain tissue, or PBMCs (not recorded which). The receptor source for this set is a human donor with low-grade glioma or glioblastoma, undergoing nonglioma brain surgery, or in good health (not recorded which).

This rearrangement joins TRBV14 to TRBJ2-5; D is undetermined. The V and J ends lost 4 bases and 9 bases respectively, with 15 bases between them. This CDR3 is 13 amino acids long. CDR1 is SGHDN and CDR2 is FVKESK in the germline V gene. CDR3 sequence: CASSRLPATSQYF. CDR3 nucleotide sequence: TGTGCCAGCAGCCGACTTCCAGCGACGTCCCAGTACTTC.

This clonotype was recorded many times. The chain uses TRBV6-1 and TRBJ2-7; D may be TRBD1 or TRBD2 (6 bases each). Per the germline V gene, CDR1 is MNHNS and CDR2 is SASEGT. V dropped 10 bases and J dropped 4 bases, with 23 bases sitting between them. CDR3 length equals 15 residues. The CDR3 DNA sequence: TGTGCCACCAACGGGGGCAGCACCCCTAAATACGAGCAGTACTTC. It yields the protein CATNGGSTPKYEQYF.

Ten or more counts support this clonotype. V usage is TRBV25-1 and J usage is TRBJ1-2; D remains unclear. Trimming took off 3 bases at V and 6 bases at J, with 5 bases between the two ends. CDR1 and CDR2 (germline): MGHDK, SYGVNS. CDR3 size: 11 residues. In DNA, the CDR3 is TGTGCCAGCAGTGACCCAGATGGCTACACCTTC. Translated, it gives CASSDPDGYTF.

The rearrangement links TRBV19 to TRBJ2-7; D gene uncertain. Trimming cost V 4 bases and J 5 bases, with 18 bases left between them. This CDR3 contains 15 residues. CDR1 is LNHDA and CDR2 is SQIVND in the germline V gene (reference sequence). CDR3 residues: CASSSPGALNDEQYF. The CDR3 DNA reads as TGTGCCAGTAGTAGCCCCGGAGCGCTTAACGACGAGCAGTACTTC. Using reference TRBV19 and TRBJ2-7 for the parts outside the CDR3, the full variable domain is DGGITQSPKYLFRKEGQNVTLSCEQNLNHDAMYWYRQDPGQGLRLIYYSQIVNDFQKGDIAEGYSVSREKKESFPLTVTSAQKNPTAFYLCASSSPGALNDEQYFGPGTRLTVT.

This clonotype was observed a handful of times. The chain uses TRBV7-9 and TRBJ2-3; D assignment may be TRBD1 or TRBD2 (5 bases each). Germline CDR1 reads SEHNR; CDR2 reads FQNEAQ (reference sequence). This CDR3 spans 17 amino acids. The ends were cut back, 6 bases at V and 2 bases at J, with 21 bases in the middle. The CDR3 loop is CASRRLGTPINTDTQYF. DNA for the CDR3: TGTGCCAGCAGGCGGCTCGGGACCCCGATCAACACAGATACGCAGTATTTT.